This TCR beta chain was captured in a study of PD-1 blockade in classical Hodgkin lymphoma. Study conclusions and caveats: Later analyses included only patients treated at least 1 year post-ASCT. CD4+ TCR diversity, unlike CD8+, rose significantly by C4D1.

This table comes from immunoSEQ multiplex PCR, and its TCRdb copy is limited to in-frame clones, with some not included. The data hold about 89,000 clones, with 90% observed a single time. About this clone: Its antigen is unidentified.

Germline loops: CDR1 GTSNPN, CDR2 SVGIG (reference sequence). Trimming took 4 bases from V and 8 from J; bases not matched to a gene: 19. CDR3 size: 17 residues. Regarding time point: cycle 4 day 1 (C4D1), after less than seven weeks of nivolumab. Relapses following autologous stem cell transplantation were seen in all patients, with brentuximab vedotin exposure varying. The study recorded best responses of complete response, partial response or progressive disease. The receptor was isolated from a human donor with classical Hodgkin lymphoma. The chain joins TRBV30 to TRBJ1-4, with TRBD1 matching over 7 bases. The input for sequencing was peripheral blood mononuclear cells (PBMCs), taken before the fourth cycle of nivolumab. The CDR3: CAWTARSTGRMREKLFF. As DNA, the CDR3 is TGTGCCTGGACCGCACGATCGACAGGGCGGATGAGGGAAAAACTGTTTTTT.